This is a list of T cell receptor beta chains from one sample in a study of early T cells in non-severe SARS-CoV-2 infection. TCRdb analysed the 5' RACE reads with MiXCR anew, one entry per CDR3 protein. This table has tens of thousands of distinct CDR3 sequences, under 8.5% appearing once. The material sequenced was whole blood, taken at baseline. These TCRs come from an adult who was a healthcare worker with PCR-confirmed SARS-CoV-2 infection or an uninfected control (not recorded which). The CDR3 runs from the conserved cysteine through the conserved F or W. The order of the fields is clone size, D gene, V gene, CDR3 length, J gene, CDR3 protein, CDR3 DNA. A D gene is named only where the DNA matches it firmly. The size entry is marked missing in some rows and otherwise reads once, few, many or a size class.

clone size: many; D gene: -; V gene: TRBV7-9; CDR3 length: 15; J gene: TRBJ2-7; CDR3 protein: CASSPRGSSGYEQYF; CDR3 DNA: TGTGCCAGCAGCCCGAGGGGGTCGTCGGGGTACGAGCAGTACTTC
clone size: -; D gene: -; V gene: TRBV30; CDR3 length: 12; J gene: TRBJ1-2; CDR3 protein: CAWSPGLYGYTF; CDR3 DNA: TGTGCCTGGAGTCCGGGACTATATGGCTACACCTTC
clone size: few; D gene: -; V gene: TRBV2; CDR3 length: 15; J gene: TRBJ2-7; CDR3 protein: CASKNPGTSSYEQYF; CDR3 DNA: TGTGCCAGCAAAAATCCCGGGACATCCTCCTACGAGCAGTACTTC
clone size: -; D gene: -; V gene: TRBV23-1; CDR3 length: 16; J gene: TRBJ1-1; CDR3 protein: CASSLPPRDMNTEAFF; CDR3 DNA: TGCGCCAGCAGTCTCCCGCCCAGGGACATGAACACTGAAGCTTTCTTT
clone size: many; D gene: -; V gene: TRBV10-2; CDR3 length: 12; J gene: TRBJ1-2; CDR3 protein: CASRLGTYGYTF; CDR3 DNA: TGCGCCAGCCGACTGGGGACATATGGCTACACCTTC
clone size: few; D gene: -; V gene: TRBV24-1; CDR3 length: 16; J gene: TRBJ1-4; CDR3 protein: CATSDGREATNEKLFF; CDR3 DNA: TGTGCCACCAGTGATGGCAGGGAGGCCACTAATGAAAAACTGTTTTTT
clone size: many; D gene: -; V gene: TRBV12-3/TRBV12-4; CDR3 length: 17; J gene: TRBJ1-1; CDR3 protein: CASSFVRFLQGPTGAFF; CDR3 DNA: TGTGCCAGCAGTTTCGTACGGTTTTTACAGGGTCCAACCGGGGCTTTCTTT
clone size: -; D gene: -; V gene: TRBV5-4; CDR3 length: 14; J gene: TRBJ1-6; CDR3 protein: CASSLTDTLTPLHF; CDR3 DNA: TGTGCCAGCAGTTTGACGGACACGTTGACACCCCTCCACTTT
clone size: many; D gene: -; V gene: TRBV20-1; CDR3 length: 11; J gene: TRBJ1-2; CDR3 protein: CSATPRDGYTF; CDR3 DNA: TGCAGTGCCACCCCGAGAGATGGCTACACCTTC
clone size: -; D gene: -; V gene: TRBV29-1; CDR3 length: 14; J gene: TRBJ1-2; CDR3 protein: CSVEVWVGGYGYTF; CDR3 DNA: TGCAGCGTTGAAGTTTGGGTCGGAGGCTATGGCTACACCTTC
clone size: many; D gene: TRBD2; V gene: TRBV7-2; CDR3 length: 15; J gene: TRBJ2-5; CDR3 protein: CASSFYSGGQETQYF; CDR3 DNA: TGTGCCAGCAGCTTCTATAGCGGGGGACAAGAGACCCAGTACTTC
clone size: many; D gene: -; V gene: TRBV4-3; CDR3 length: 16; J gene: TRBJ2-7; CDR3 protein: CASSQAALGGDYEQYF; CDR3 DNA: TGCGCCAGCAGCCAAGCCGCATTGGGAGGTGACTACGAGCAGTACTTC
clone size: many; D gene: -; V gene: TRBV10-3; CDR3 length: 13; J gene: TRBJ2-3; CDR3 protein: CAISLTGPDTQYF; CDR3 DNA: TGTGCCATCAGTTTAACGGGTCCAGATACGCAGTATTTT
clone size: -; D gene: -; V gene: TRBV2; CDR3 length: 13; J gene: TRBJ1-1; CDR3 protein: CASTLSPYSEAFF; CDR3 DNA: TGTGCCAGCACTCTATCCCCATATTCTGAAGCTTTCTTT
clone size: many; D gene: TRBD2; V gene: TRBV20-1; CDR3 length: 13; J gene: TRBJ2-3; CDR3 protein: CSARPTSADTQYF; CDR3 DNA: TGCAGTGCTAGGCCTACTAGCGCAGATACGCAGTATTTT
clone size: few; D gene: TRBD1; V gene: TRBV28; CDR3 length: 15; J gene: TRBJ1-2; CDR3 protein: CAITSGTGGFYGYTF; CDR3 DNA: TGTGCCATCACATCCGGGACAGGGGGCTTCTATGGCTACACCTTC
clone size: once; D gene: -; V gene: TRBV20-1; CDR3 length: 13; J gene: TRBJ2-1; CDR3 protein: CSARRGQNNEQFF; CDR3 DNA: TGCAGTGCTAGAAGGGGACAAAACAATGAGCAGTTCTTC
clone size: many; D gene: -; V gene: TRBV9; CDR3 length: 14; J gene: TRBJ2-5; CDR3 protein: CASSAYMNQETQYF; CDR3 DNA: TGTGCCAGCAGCGCTTACATGAACCAAGAGACCCAGTACTTC
clone size: many; D gene: -; V gene: TRBV7-2; CDR3 length: 13; J gene: TRBJ2-1; CDR3 protein: CASRPSGFAGQFF; CDR3 DNA: TGTGCCAGCAGGCCCTCGGGATTTGCGGGGCAGTTCTTC
clone size: few; D gene: -; V gene: TRBV28; CDR3 length: 14; J gene: TRBJ1-1; CDR3 protein: CASSLRVLNTEAFF; CDR3 DNA: TGTGCCAGCAGTTTAAGGGTTTTGAACACTGAAGCTTTCTTT
clone size: few; D gene: -; V gene: TRBV20-1; CDR3 length: 13; J gene: TRBJ1-1; CDR3 protein: CSARVDLNTEAFF; CDR3 DNA: TGCAGTGCTAGAGTGGACTTGAACACTGAAGCTTTCTTT
clone size: many; D gene: -; V gene: TRBV27; CDR3 length: 15; J gene: TRBJ2-3; CDR3 protein: CASSFQGLGTDTQYF; CDR3 DNA: TGTGCCAGCAGTTTCCAGGGGTTGGGCACAGATACGCAGTATTTT
clone size: few; D gene: -; V gene: TRBV2; CDR3 length: 14; J gene: TRBJ2-7; CDR3 protein: CASSDQGGSYEQYF; CDR3 DNA: TGTGCCAGCAGTGATCAGGGGGGCTCCTACGAGCAGTACTTC
clone size: many; D gene: TRBD1; V gene: TRBV27; CDR3 length: 17; J gene: TRBJ2-3; CDR3 protein: CASTDRDRPISTDTQYF; CDR3 DNA: TGTGCCAGCACCGACCGGGACAGGCCGATTAGCACAGATACGCAGTATTTT
clone size: -; D gene: TRBD2; V gene: TRBV10-3; CDR3 length: 16; J gene: TRBJ2-1; CDR3 protein: CAISPFTLAGVNEQFF; CDR3 DNA: TGTGCCATCAGTCCCTTTACACTAGCGGGGGTCAATGAGCAGTTCTTC
clone size: many; D gene: -; V gene: TRBV6-5; CDR3 length: 13; J gene: TRBJ1-4; CDR3 protein: CASSYEDSEKLFF; CDR3 DNA: TGTGCCAGCAGTTACGAGGATTCCGAAAAACTGTTTTTT
clone size: few; D gene: TRBD2; V gene: TRBV12-3/TRBV12-4; CDR3 length: 16; J gene: TRBJ2-3; CDR3 protein: CASSLGGLADTDTQYF; CDR3 DNA: TGTGCCAGCAGTTTAGGAGGACTAGCGGACACAGATACGCAGTATTTT
clone size: many; D gene: -; V gene: TRBV30; CDR3 length: 14; J gene: TRBJ1-4; CDR3 protein: CAWSVPGWGEKLFF; CDR3 DNA: TGTGCCTGGAGTGTTCCTGGCTGGGGTGAAAAACTGTTTTTT
clone size: -; D gene: -; V gene: TRBV5-1; CDR3 length: 10; J gene: TRBJ1-5; CDR3 protein: CASSGQPQHF; CDR3 DNA: TGCGCCAGCAGCGGTCAGCCCCAGCATTTT
clone size: -; D gene: TRBD1; V gene: TRBV3-1; CDR3 length: 14; J gene: TRBJ1-2; CDR3 protein: CASSQRGGSYGYTF; CDR3 DNA: TGTGCCAGCAGCCAACGAGGGGGCAGCTATGGCTACACCTTC